This passage covers 4 T cell receptor beta chains from one sample sequenced in a study of cytomegalovirus exposure and HLA in healthy donors. The primer mix had 60 Vbeta and 13 Jbeta primers. The method was immunoSEQ multiplex PCR; TCRdb's version includes in-frame clones alone and lacks a portion of them. Here the sample spans some 130,000 clones, 65% to 90% being singletons. The sequenced material came from PBMCs. The receptors were gathered from a girl aged 2 to 9 in good health and CMV-seronegative.

The rearrangement uses TRBV2 and TRBJ2-7; 11 positions agree with TRBD1. The CDR3 consists of 14 residues. V dropped 5 bases and J dropped 3; count of bases not matched to a gene: 3. Per germline, CDR1 SNHLY and CDR2 FYNNEI. The CDR3 DNA reads as TGTGCCAGCAGTTGGGACAGGGGGGTCTACGAGCAGTACTTC. This sequence encodes CASSWDRGVYEQYF. Drawing the rest from reference TRBV2 and TRBJ2-7, the complete variable domain is EPEVTQTPSHQVTQMGQEVILRCVPISNHLYFYWYRQILGQKVEFLVSFYNNEISEKSEIFDDQFSVERPDGSNFTLKIRSTKLEDSAMYFCASSWDRGVYEQYFGPGTRLTVT.

The CDR3 loop reads CASSYLRGGSYNEQFF. Written as DNA, the CDR3 is TGTGCCAGCAGTTACCTTCGGGGGGGGTCCTACAATGAGCAGTTCTTC. This chain links TRBV6-5 with TRBJ2-1; 8 bases line up with TRBD2. After removal of 2 bases from V and 1 base from J, the junction contained 4 bases not matched to a gene. This CDR3 spans 16 amino acids. Germline V gene lookup returns CDR1 MNHEY and CDR2 SVGAGI.

This clone has a single count. The chain combines TRBV29-1 with TRBJ2-7; 10 bases agree with TRBD1. The CDR3 totals 13 residues. Germline V gives CDR1 SQVTM, CDR2 ANQGSEA. J was trimmed by 6 bases and V by 4 bases; bases with no gene match: 6. This CDR3 reads CSVALRTGGEQYF. DNA of the CDR3: TGCAGCGTTGCGTTAAGGACAGGGGGCGAGCAGTACTTC.

This rearrangement joins TRBV19 to TRBJ2-7; 11 bases match TRBD2. The CDR3 is 15 amino acids. The germline V gene encodes CDR1 LNHDA and CDR2 SQIVND (reference sequence). V gave up 5 bases and J gave up 0 bases; unmatched junction bases: 3. CDR3 protein: CASSSTSGASYEQYF. The CDR3 bases are TGTGCCAGTAGTTCGACTAGCGGGGCCTCCTACGAGCAGTACTTC.